The 25 T cell receptor beta chains below come from one sample, sequenced in a study of shared clonotypes between healthy human individuals. Only in-frame clones appear in the TCRdb table, and some are missing; sequencing was by immunoSEQ multiplex PCR. The sample shows 750,000 to 1,000,000 clones, roughly 92% of them seen only once. The naive CD8 fraction comprised CD45RO-negative cells positively selected for CCR7 and excluded terminally differentiated effector memory CD45RA+ cells. Sequenced input: naive CD8+ T cells sorted from blood. These receptor sequences come from a man under 40 in good health.

This rearrangement joins TRBV7-9 to TRBJ2-5; 10 bases fit TRBD1. The CDR3 sequence is 16 residues long. Losses at the gene ends were 5 bases for V and 4 bases for J; bases not matched to a gene: 10. Germline V CDR1 and CDR2: SEHNR, FQNEAQ (reference sequence). The CDR3 DNA reads TGTGCCAGCAGCACGGAGGGACAGGGGAGCGGAGAGACCCAGTACTTC. This translates into CASSTEGQGSGETQYF.

The chain joins TRBV7-9 to TRBJ2-7; TRBD1 is a possible D gene (6 bases). Germline CDR1 is SEHNR and CDR2 is FQNEAQ (reference sequence). V lost 2 bases and J lost 6, with 8 bases in between. This CDR3 is built from 12 residues. DNA for the CDR3: TGTGCCAGCAGCTTATTGGGGGCCGAGCAGTACTTC. It yields the protein CASSLLGAEQYF.

The CDR3 here is CATSRGGSAGYEQYF. For the CDR3, the DNA is TGTGCCACCAGCAGAGGGGGGTCTGCTGGCTACGAGCAGTACTTC. This chain uses TRBV15 with TRBJ2-7, with D possibly called TRBD1 or TRBD2 (5 bases each). V shed 1 base and J shed 3 bases, with 13 bases lying between them. The CDR3 is 15 residues long. Germline-derived CDR1 and CDR2 are LNHNV and YYDKDF (reference sequence).

This sequence joins TRBV19 and TRBJ2-7; unclear D gene. This CDR3 is built from 13 residues. Germline loops: CDR1 LNHDA, CDR2 SQIVND (reference sequence). V lost 1 base and J lost 6, with 10 bases in between. The CDR3 loop reads CASSIVAKGEQYF. CDR3 DNA sequence: TGTGCCAGTAGTATAGTGGCGAAGGGCGAGCAGTACTTC.

This clone was seen a single time. The chain joins TRBV7-9 to TRBJ2-5; D may match TRBD1 or TRBD2 (6 bases each). The germline gives CDR1 SEHNR, CDR2 FQNEAQ (reference sequence). The CDR3 contains 17 residues. V dropped 0 bases and J dropped 1 base, with 15 bases sitting between them. CDR3 sequence (DNA): TGTGCCAGCAGCTTAGCAGGGGGGTCTTTGATCCAAGAGACCCAGTACTTC. It codes for CASSLAGGSLIQETQYF.

The genes are TRBV6-1 and TRBJ2-7, with 7 bases that match TRBD1. Germline V CDR1 and CDR2: MNHNS, SASEGT. V was pared by 1 base and J by 3 bases, with 6 bases of the junction left unmatched. The CDR3 sequence is 15 residues long. CDR3 nucleotide sequence: TGTGCCAGCAGTGAAGGGACAGGATCGGGCTACGAGCAGTACTTC. It is translated as CASSEGTGSGYEQYF.

In DNA, the CDR3 is TGTGCCAGCAGCCACAAGTGGGGTGGGGACGAGCAGTACTTC. Residues: CASSHKWGGDEQYF. V and J are TRBV28 and TRBJ2-7, with D hard to call. This CDR3 has 14 amino acids. CDR1 and CDR2 (germline): MDHEN, SYDVKM. Between the trimmed V and J ends, which lost 6 bases and 5 bases, there was a span of 17 bases.

The chain has TRBV7-9 and TRBJ2-5; tentative D call: TRBD2 (6 bases). V was cut by 3 bases and J by 3 bases, with 14 bases left in between. Germline V CDR1 and CDR2: SEHNR, FQNEAQ (reference sequence). The CDR3 is made up of 15 amino acids. CDR3 DNA sequence: TGTGCCAGCAGCTTTAGTCCTCTAGCGAAAGAGACCCAGTACTTC. Translated, it gives CASSFSPLAKETQYF.

V gene TRBV6-1 combines with J gene TRBJ1-5; D not certain. V was pared by 7 bases and J by 3 bases, with 16 bases between. Germline values: CDR1 MNHNS, CDR2 SASEGT. The CDR3 totals 15 residues. Here the CDR3 reads CASNERVAANQPQHF. The CDR3 DNA sequence: TGTGCCAGCAACGAAAGGGTCGCGGCCAATCAGCCCCAGCATTTT.

This rearrangement joins TRBV19 to TRBJ2-2; 12 bases map to TRBD1. Germline V gene sequence: CDR1 LNHDA, CDR2 SQIVND (reference sequence). The V gene end was trimmed by 4 bases and the J gene end by 2 bases; junction bases not matched to a gene: 5. The CDR3 extends over 17 amino acids. CDR3 sequence: CASSRSGTGGNTGELFF. CDR3 nucleotide sequence: TGTGCCAGTAGTAGATCCGGGACAGGGGGCAACACCGGGGAGCTGTTTTTT.

This clone was detected only once. The chain couples TRBV11-2 to TRBJ2-7; perhaps TRBD2 as D (6 bases). V lost 1 base to trimming and J lost 2 bases, with 15 bases between them. Per germline, CDR1 SGHAT and CDR2 FQNNGV. The CDR3 consists of 16 residues. The CDR3 coding sequence is TGTGCCAGCAGCTTAGGGAGCGGGCTGCCCCCCTACGAGCAGTACTTC. Amino acids: CASSLGSGLPPYEQYF.

About this clone itself: The same CDR3 arises from other DNA sequences in this sample as well. The gene calls are TRBV9 and TRBJ1-4, with D maybe TRBD1 (5 bases). The CDR3 consists of 15 residues. CDR1 is SGDLS and CDR2 is YYNGEE in the germline V gene. Deletions cut 0 bases from V and 4 bases from J, with 10 bases between. This CDR3 reads CASSVEGTGNEKLFF. In DNA, the CDR3 is TGTGCCAGCAGCGTAGAGGGGACGGGTAATGAAAAACTGTTTTTT.

The J gene is TRBJ2-4, the V gene TRBV6-5; TRBD1 aligns across 8 bases. The germline V gene has CDR1 MNHEY and CDR2 SVGAGI. There are 14 residues in the CDR3. V lost 2 bases, J lost 8 bases, and 5 bases stayed unmatched. CDR3 loop: CASSYDPTGDIQYF. The CDR3 bases are TGTGCCAGCAGTTACGACCCGACAGGGGACATTCAGTACTTC.

Only one count was recorded for this clone. The CDR3 loop reads CASSQGLGGPGNEQFF. The CDR3 DNA reads as TGCGCCAGCAGCCAAGGCTTGGGAGGGCCGGGCAATGAGCAGTTCTTC. This chain joins TRBV4-1 and TRBJ2-1, with 7 positions matching TRBD2. Trimming took 1 base from V and 6 from J; bases not matched to a gene: 9. The CDR3 spans 16 residues. Germline CDR1 and CDR2: MGHRA and YSYEKL.

The gene calls are TRBV2 and TRBJ2-1; 11 bases are shared with TRBD2. The CDR3 spans 15 residues. J was trimmed by 0 bases and V by 10 bases; bases with no gene match: 5. In germline, CDR1 is SNHLY, CDR2 FYNNEI. CDR3 residues: CATGTSGSSYNEQFF. CDR3 sequence (DNA): TGTGCCACCGGGACTAGCGGAAGCTCCTACAATGAGCAGTTCTTC.

The V gene is TRBV28, the J gene TRBJ2-7; 7 nucleotides align to TRBD1. Germline values: CDR1 MDHEN, CDR2 SYDVKM. The CDR3 consists of 16 residues. V trimming: 5 bases; J trimming: 6 bases; junction bases outside the gene matches: 16. This chain's CDR3 is CASSKLETGFVGEQYF. DNA for the CDR3: TGTGCCAGCAGTAAATTAGAGACAGGGTTTGTTGGCGAGCAGTACTTC.

The J gene is TRBJ2-1, the V gene TRBV7-6, with a tentative D call TRBD1 (5 bases). Germline V lookup: CDR1 SGHVS, CDR2 FNYEAQ. The CDR3 is 14 amino acids. Trimming pared 2 bases from V and 3 bases from J, leaving 8 bases between. The CDR3 nucleotides read TGTGCCAGCAGCTTACGAGACAGCTACAATGAGCAGTTCTTC. It yields the protein CASSLRDSYNEQFF. Variable domain in full (rest from reference TRBV7-6 and TRBJ2-1): GAGVSQSPRYKVTKRGQDVALRCDPISGHVSLYWYRQALGQGPEFLTYFNYEAQQDKSGLPNDRFSAERPEGSISTLTIQRTEQRDSAMYRCASSLRDSYNEQFFGPGTRLTVL.

This clone was detected a few times. The J gene is TRBJ2-7, the V gene TRBV5-4, with D possibly matching TRBD1 (6 bases). Per germline, CDR1 SGHNT and CDR2 YYREEE (reference sequence). This CDR3 has 12 amino acids. Trimming left V 5 bases short and J 6 bases short, with 12 bases between. The CDR3 nucleotides are TGTGCCAGCAGGAGGGACAACGCCGAGCAGTACTTC. Translated: CASRRDNAEQYF.

The genes are TRBV4-2 and TRBJ1-1; 9 bases match TRBD1. This CDR3 has 13 residues. The V gene's germline CDR1 is LGHNA and CDR2 YNFKEQ. The ends lost 7 bases at V and 5 bases at J; junction bases unmatched: 5. The CDR3 bases are TGTGCCAGCAAGGGGACAGGGAGAACTGAAGCTTTCTTT. Amino acid sequence: CASKGTGRTEAFF.

The V call is TRBV19, the J call TRBJ2-3; D uncertain. The CDR3 runs 13 residues. Trimming took 1 base from V and 11 from J, leaving 13 bases between them. Germline CDR1 and CDR2: LNHDA and SQIVND (reference sequence). In DNA, the CDR3 is TGTGCCAGTAGTATAGGGGCTAGTCCGCAGCAGTATTTT. Protein product: CASSIGASPQQYF.

The chain carries TRBV4-1 and TRBJ2-3, with 8 nucleotides matching TRBD1. Trimming took 0 bases from V and 4 from J; bases not matched to a gene: 6. This CDR3 spans 16 amino acids. Looked up from germline, CDR1 is MGHRA and CDR2 is YSYEKL. This CDR3 is CASSQEETGVPDTQYF. In DNA, the CDR3 is TGCGCCAGCAGCCAAGAAGAGACAGGGGTCCCAGATACGCAGTATTTT.

V and J are TRBV11-2 and TRBJ2-1, with TRBD2 identical over 9 bases. This CDR3 comprises 17 residues. From germline, CDR1 is SGHAT and CDR2 FQNNGV. The junction had 10 bases not matched to a gene; V was cut back by 4 bases and J by 3 bases. The CDR3, as DNA: TGTGCCAGCAGCTCAGGGCGGGAGGGCCACTACTACAATGAGCAGTTCTTC. Its protein is CASSSGREGHYYNEQFF.

The rearrangement links TRBV6-6 to TRBJ2-7; TRBD2 aligns across 10 bases. This CDR3 is 15 amino acids long. V shed 6 bases and J 3 bases; nucleotides not matched to a gene: 8. CDR1 is MNHNY, CDR2 SVGAGI, per germline (reference sequence). The CDR3 sequence: CASSPSSGSIYEQYF. CDR3 DNA: TGTGCCAGCAGCCCCTCTAGCGGGAGTATCTACGAGCAGTACTTC.

This clone was observed once. This chain connects TRBV6-1 to TRBJ2-1, with D unclear. The CDR3 is made up of 15 amino acids. Trimming took off 0 bases at V and 4 bases at J, with 10 bases between the two ends. In germline, CDR1 is MNHNS, CDR2 SASEGT. CDR3: CASSEAPVSYNEQFF. DNA for the CDR3: TGTGCCAGCAGTGAAGCGCCCGTCAGTTACAATGAGCAGTTCTTC.

The rearrangement links TRBV15 to TRBJ1-5; 9 positions agree with TRBD1. Losses at the gene ends were 5 bases for V and 5 bases for J; bases not matched to a gene: 7. This CDR3 contains 15 residues. Germline V CDR1 and CDR2: LNHNV, YYDKDF (reference sequence). CDR3: CATSDTGGLDQPQHF. For the CDR3, the DNA is TGTGCCACCAGCGACACAGGGGGCCTAGATCAGCCCCAGCATTTT.